The 5 T cell receptor beta chains presented below share a single source sample, sequenced in a study of T cell repertoires in cytomegalovirus infection (dated 2019 in TCRdb). No antigens are known for them. The sample's treatment or condition, from its label and the paper: in vitro stimulation with specific CMV peptide epitopes to enrich CMV-specific T cells. Sequencing was carried out with an Illumina HiSeq 1500. In-frame beta chains were kept once TCRdb had trimmed the public reads at Q25 with fastp and called clones with MiXCR. Rows are combined by CDR3 protein, so each entry shows the most common genes and DNA. The sample records approximately 910,000 distinct CDR3 sequences, 31% of which are singletons. 13% of the sample goes to the ten largest clones. This specimen consisted of cultured CD8+ T cells from PBMCs, obtained from culture after CMV antigen stimulation. Every receptor here comes from a human donor in good health (CMV status not recorded). Some clones in this sample may be carry-over from other donors' samples.

This clonotype came up many times. V is TRBV7-2 and J is TRBJ2-1; D perhaps matches TRBD2 (5 bases). Germline V gene lookup returns CDR1 SGHTA and CDR2 FQGNSA. V lost 4 bases and J 6 bases, leaving 22 bases between the germline ends. CDR3 length: 17 amino acids. In DNA, the CDR3 is TGTGCCAGCAGCTCCTCCCCTTACACGGGGATCTTCAATGAGCAGTTCTTC. It yields the protein CASSSSPYTGIFNEQFF.

This clonotype was detected a few times. The chain recombines TRBV6-6 with TRBJ1-1; D not certain. With 2 bases removed from V and 8 bases from J, the gap between germline ends came to 9 bases. Germline CDR1 and CDR2: MNHNY and SVGAGI (reference sequence). The CDR3 spans 12 residues. The CDR3 DNA reads as TGTGCCAGCAGTTACGGGCCACGGGAAGCTTTCTTT. It codes for CASSYGPREAFF.

A single count supports this clonotype. The rearrangement uses TRBV5-8 and TRBJ2-2, with a tentative D call TRBD1 (6 bases). V lost 0 bases, J lost 5 bases, and 11 bases lay in between. Germline CDR1 SGHTS, CDR2 YDEGEE. The CDR3 extends over 15 amino acids. Here the CDR3 DNA reads TGTGCCAGCAGCTTGGAGTACAGGGCTACCGGGGAGCTGTTTTTT. Translated: CASSLEYRATGELFF.

This clonotype was recorded only once. As DNA, the CDR3 is TGTGCCATCTCCCTTGGCGGGGGGGTCTTTGAGCAGTTCTTC. This gives the protein CAISLGGGVFEQFF. This chain links TRBV28 with TRBJ2-1; 9 bases line up with TRBD2. In germline, CDR1 is MDHEN, CDR2 SYDVKM. V lost 10 bases, J lost 9 bases, and 13 bases stayed unmatched. CDR3 length: 14 amino acids.

V and J are TRBV6-2 or TRBV6-3 and TRBJ2-1, with D possibly being TRBD1 (6 bases). Germline V CDR1 and CDR2: MNHEY, SVGEGT. This CDR3 region has 12 residues. V was clipped by 4 bases and J by 8 bases, with 9 bases between them. This chain's CDR3 is CASSWGLDEQFF. CDR3 coding DNA: TGTGCCAGCAGTTGGGGGCTAGATGAGCAGTTCTTC.